This entry concerns a single TCR beta chain. Its antigen is not known. Other DNA sequences in the same sample also yield this CDR3. Sequencing used immunoSEQ multiplex PCR; TCRdb keeps in-frame clones, though not all of them. Seen here are some 2,000,000 clones, around 95% observed once, and the top ten hold roughly 0.13%. The data stem from a study of shared clonotypes between healthy human individuals. Findings of the study overall: Sampling covered blood only; tissue repertoires likely differ. Expectations were that clonotype sharing among donors would be affected by sequencing depth.

Each sample came from a Caucasian adult donor living in Nashville, Tennessee. Unmatched junction bases numbered 3, after V lost 4 bases and J lost 2 bases. Germline CDR1 SGHRS, CDR2 YFSETQ. The CDR3 length is 16 residues. This rearrangement joins TRBV5-1 to TRBJ2-5; 15 positions agree with TRBD2. The clonotype was recovered from a man aged 18-30 years in good health. Sequenced sample: naive CD4+ T cells sorted from blood. Subset given: CD45RA+ positively selected. For the CDR3, the DNA is TGCGCCAGCAGCGCGGGACTAGCGGGGGGACAAGAGACCCAGTACTTC. Translated, it gives CASSAGLAGGQETQYF.